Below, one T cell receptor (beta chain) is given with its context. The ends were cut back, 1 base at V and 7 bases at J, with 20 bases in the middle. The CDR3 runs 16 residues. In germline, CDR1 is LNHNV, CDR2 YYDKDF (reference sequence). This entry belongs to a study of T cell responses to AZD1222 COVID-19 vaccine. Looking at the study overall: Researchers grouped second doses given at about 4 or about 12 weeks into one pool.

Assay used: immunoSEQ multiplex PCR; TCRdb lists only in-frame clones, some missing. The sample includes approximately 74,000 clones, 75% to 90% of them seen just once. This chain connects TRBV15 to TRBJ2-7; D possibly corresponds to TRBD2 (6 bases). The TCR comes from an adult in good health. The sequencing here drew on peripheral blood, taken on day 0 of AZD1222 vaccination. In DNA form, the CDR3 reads TGTGCCACCAGCAGAGCGCGGGTGACGGGAGTTTGGGAGCAGTACTTC. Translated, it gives CATSRARVTGVWEQYF. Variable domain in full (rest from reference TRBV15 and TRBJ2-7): DAMVIQNPRYQVTQFGKPVTLSCSQTLNHNVMYWYQQKSSQAPKLLFHYYDKDFNNEADTPDNFQSRRPNTSFCFLDIRSPGLGDTAMYLCATSRARVTGVWEQYFGPGTRLTVT.